The 22 T cell receptor beta chains below were found in one sample sequenced in a study of blood T cell repertoires in COVID-19 (TCRdb year 2020). Library preparation used the immunoSEQ multiplex PCR assay. The source is immuneACCESS, and TCRdb retained only in-frame sequences with V and J called. Part of the clones is not carried over; for the studies checked, unresolved V genes explain less than half of this, and the remainder is unexplained. This sample comprises 200,000 to 250,000 clones, around 82% of them detected only once. 3% to 4% of the sample lies in the top ten. Sequencing was performed on PBMCs or T cells enriched from blood (not recorded which). These receptors were obtained from a woman aged 40 to 50 who had been exposed to COVID-19.

The V gene is TRBV7-2, the J gene TRBJ1-4, with 7 bases lining up with TRBD1. The CDR3 loop spans 15 amino acids. Germline loops: CDR1 SGHTA, CDR2 FQGNSA. V trimming: 5 bases; J trimming: 8 bases; junction bases outside the gene matches: 11. CDR3 sequence: CASSRDSTAYEKLFF. CDR3 DNA sequence: TGTGCCAGCAGCCGGGACAGCACTGCTTACGAAAAACTGTTTTTT.

CDR3 region: CASSSQANTGELFF. DNA for the CDR3: TGTGCCAGTAGTTCCCAGGCGAACACCGGGGAGCTGTTTTTT. The V call is TRBV19, the J call TRBJ2-2, with no clear D. Germline loops: CDR1 LNHDA, CDR2 SQIVND (reference sequence). This CDR3 is 14 amino acids long. Trimming cost V 5 bases and J 0 bases, with 7 bases left between them.

This rearrangement joins TRBV5-6 to TRBJ1-1; no definite D call. Trimming shortened V by 2 bases and J by 1 base, and 6 bases separated the two germline ends. Germline CDR1 and CDR2: SGHDT and YYEEEE. The CDR3 is 13 residues long. CDR3 region: CASSFTRNTEAFF. In nucleotides, the CDR3 is TGTGCCAGCAGCTTCACAAGGAACACTGAAGCTTTCTTT.

The chain's CDR3 is CASSGILVDRVVRGYTF. CDR3 nucleotides: TGTGCCAGCAGTGGCATCTTAGTAGACAGGGTAGTTAGGGGCTACACCTTC. The gene calls are TRBV2 and TRBJ1-2, with TRBD1 identical over 7 bases. The germline CDR1 and CDR2 sequences are SNHLY and FYNNEI. Trimming at V came to 4 bases and at J to 8 bases, leaving 19 bases not matched to a gene. The CDR3 spans 17 residues.

The chain links TRBV20-1 to TRBJ1-2, with a tentative D call TRBD1 (5 bases). The germline V gene encodes CDR1 DFQATT and CDR2 SNEGSKA (reference sequence). The V and J ends lost 3 bases and 6 bases respectively, with 11 bases between them. This CDR3 region has 12 residues. CDR3 residues: CSASPRDHGYTF. The CDR3 DNA follows: TGCAGTGCTAGTCCCAGGGATCATGGCTACACCTTC.

J is TRBJ1-2 and V is TRBV19; TRBD1 is a possible D gene (5 bases). Per germline, CDR1 LNHDA and CDR2 SQIVND (reference sequence). This CDR3 is 17 amino acids long. Trimming removed 3 bases at V and 4 bases at J, with 21 bases between. The CDR3 DNA reads as TGTGCCAGTAGTATGCTATCAGGGTCCCGAGACCGCTATGGCTACACCTTC. Its translation is CASSMLSGSRDRYGYTF. Full variable domain (remainder filled in from reference TRBV19 and TRBJ1-2): DGGITQSPKYLFRKEGQNVTLSCEQNLNHDAMYWYRQDPGQGLRLIYYSQIVNDFQKGDIAEGYSVSREKKESFPLTVTSAQKNPTAFYLCASSMLSGSRDRYGYTFGSGTRLTVV.

This rearrangement joins TRBV4-3 to TRBJ2-2; no clear D. CDR1 and CDR2 from the germline V gene are LGHNA and YSLEER. The V and J ends lost 1 base and 3 bases respectively, with 9 bases between them. The CDR3 length is 15 residues. The DNA for the CDR3 is TGCGCCAGCAGCCAAGTTTCCCGGGACACCGGGGAGCTGTTTTTT. Translation: CASSQVSRDTGELFF.

A single count supports this clone. The CDR3 reads CASSPAITGELFF. DNA for the CDR3: TGTGCCAGCAGCCCCGCGATTACCGGGGAGCTGTTTTTT. The chain carries TRBV7-2 and TRBJ2-2, with no clear D. V lost 5 bases and J 5 bases, leaving 9 bases between the germline ends. The germline CDR1 and CDR2 sequences are SGHTA and FQGNSA. The CDR3 runs to 13 residues. The full variable domain, its missing parts supplied by reference TRBV7-2 and TRBJ2-2, is GAGVSQSPSNKVTEKGKDVELRCDPISGHTALYWYRQSLGQGLEFLIYFQGNSAPDKSGLPSDRFSAERTGGSVSTLTIQRTQQEDSAVYLCASSPAITGELFFGEGSRLTVL.

This clone showed up just once. The rearrangement joins TRBV29-1 to TRBJ1-2; TRBD1 matches at 8 bases. CDR3 length: 14 amino acids. V lost 5 bases, J lost 4 bases, and 9 bases stayed unmatched. Germline V gives CDR1 SQVTM, CDR2 ANQGSEA. CDR3 loop: CSVPSTDRGYGYTF. In DNA form, the CDR3 reads TGCAGCGTTCCCTCTACCGACAGGGGCTATGGCTACACCTTC.

The rearrangement links TRBV6-5 to TRBJ1-5; D is undetermined. Trimming cost V 0 bases and J 3 bases, with 9 bases left between them. The CDR3 spans 15 residues. The germline gives CDR1 MNHEY, CDR2 SVGAGI. CDR3 coding DNA: TGTGCCAGCAGTTACTCAAGAGAGTCCAATCAGCCCCAGCATTTT. It codes for CASSYSRESNQPQHF.

This clone was picked up one time. CDR3 protein: CASSWAPRGGTDTQYF. For the CDR3, the DNA is TGTGCCAGCAGCTGGGCGCCACGGGGGGGCACAGATACGCAGTATTTT. The chain links TRBV5-6 to TRBJ2-3; 7 positions agree with TRBD2. The CDR3 extends over 16 amino acids. CDR1 and CDR2 from the germline V gene are SGHDT and YYEEEE. The J segment lost 1 base and the V segment lost 3 bases, leaving 8 bases of the junction unmatched.

The gene calls are TRBV20-1 and TRBJ1-1, with D possibly being TRBD1 (6 bases). Trimming stripped 8 bases from V and 1 base from J, with 8 bases between. The CDR3 is 11 residues long. Germline V CDR1 and CDR2: DFQATT, SNEGSKA (reference sequence). This chain's CDR3 is CSMDRNTEAFF. The CDR3 DNA is TGCAGTATGGACAGGAACACTGAAGCTTTCTTT.

This clone is a singleton in its sample. The chain couples TRBV19 to TRBJ2-3; D not resolved. The germline gives CDR1 LNHDA, CDR2 SQIVND (reference sequence). This CDR3 region has 13 residues. Trimming pared 3 bases from V and 3 bases from J, leaving 7 bases between. CDR3 sequence (DNA): TGTGCCAGTAGTATGGGCCCTACAGATACGCAGTATTTT. It translates to CASSMGPTDTQYF.

The chain joins TRBV7-8 to TRBJ1-6; 7 bases fit TRBD1. The junction had 5 bases not matched to a gene; V was cut back by 8 bases and J by 7 bases. The CDR3 contains 13 residues. Germline CDR1 SGHVS, CDR2 FQNEAQ. The CDR3 here is CASVGTVNSPLHF. In DNA, the CDR3 is TGTGCCAGCGTCGGGACAGTCAATTCACCCCTCCACTTT.

CDR3 nucleotide sequence: TGTGCCAGCAGCCAAGAAACTAGCGGGAATTTCAATGAGCAGTTCTTC. This codes for CASSQETSGNFNEQFF. The chain carries TRBV4-2 and TRBJ2-1; 10 bases are shared with TRBD2. CDR3 size: 16 residues. Per the germline V gene, CDR1 is LGHNA and CDR2 is YNFKEQ. The V gene end was trimmed by 0 bases and the J gene end by 6 bases; junction bases not matched to a gene: 5.

The genes are TRBV19 and TRBJ2-7; TRBD2 agrees at 15 bases. This CDR3 has 18 residues. CDR1 and CDR2 from the germline V gene are LNHDA and SQIVND (reference sequence). V shed 5 bases and J 3 bases; nucleotides not matched to a gene: 11. The CDR3 DNA follows: TGTGCCAGTAGTCGGCCAAATGGGACTAGCGGGGGGTTCTACGAGCAGTACTTC. This encodes CASSRPNGTSGGFYEQYF.

This clone was seen more than once but under ten times. The chain links TRBV11-3 to TRBJ2-7; TRBD2 agrees at 10 bases. The CDR3 sequence is 15 residues long. The trim removed 4 bases at V and 2 bases at J, leaving 5 bases unmatched. CDR1 SGHNT and CDR2 YENEEA come from the germline V gene. CDR3 DNA sequence: TGTGCCAGCAGCTCCGGACTAGCGGCCACCTACGAGCAGTACTTC. Its protein is CASSSGLAATYEQYF. The whole variable domain, remainder taken from reference TRBV11-3 and TRBJ2-7, is EAGVVQSPRYKIIEKKQPVAFWCNPISGHNTLYWYLQNLGQGPELLIRYENEEAVDDSQLPKDRFSAERLKGVDSTLKIQPAELGDSAVYLCASSSGLAATYEQYFGPGTRLTVT.

This clone is a singleton in its sample. CDR3 loop: CASTGLAGYTGELFF. DNA of the CDR3: TGTGCCAGCACCGGCCTAGCGGGGTACACCGGGGAGCTGTTTTTT. The V gene is TRBV9, the J gene TRBJ2-2; 9 bases map to TRBD2. Germline V gives CDR1 SGDLS, CDR2 YYNGEE. This CDR3 comprises 15 residues. Trimming at V came to 6 bases and at J to 3 bases, leaving 6 bases not matched to a gene.

On this clone itself: Other nucleotide sequences from this sample produce the same CDR3. The chain employs TRBV3-1 (or the pseudogene TRBV3-2) and TRBJ1-2, with a weak D call TRBD1 (5 bases). V lost 1 base to trimming and J lost 4 bases, with 7 bases between them. The CDR3 loop spans 13 amino acids. Germline CDR1 LGHDT, CDR2 YNNKEL (reference sequence). The CDR3 DNA is TGTGCCAGCAGCCAAGGGCAGGGCTATGGCTACACCTTC. Translating it yields CASSQGQGYGYTF.

The chain employs TRBV13 and TRBJ1-2; D perhaps matches TRBD1 (5 bases). CDR1 is PRHDT and CDR2 is FYEKMQ in the germline V gene (reference sequence). The germline V and J ends were trimmed by 4 bases and 8 bases, with 17 bases remaining between them. The CDR3 is 14 amino acids. CDR3 sequence: CASSSTSGTPGYTF. In DNA, the CDR3 is TGTGCCAGCAGCTCAACCTCCGGGACTCCCGGCTACACCTTC. The variable domain in full, with the rest retrieved from reference TRBV13 and TRBJ1-2, is AAGVIQSPRHLIKEKRETATLKCYPIPRHDTVYWYQQGPGQDPQFLISFYEKMQSDKGSIPDRFSAQQFSDYHSELNMSSLELGDSALYFCASSSTSGTPGYTFGSGTRLTVV.

The chain carries TRBV29-1 and TRBJ2-1; TRBD2 matches 7 bases. This CDR3 spans 17 amino acids. Unmatched junction bases numbered 21, after V lost 6 bases and J lost 7 bases. The germline CDR1 and CDR2 sequences are SQVTM and ANQGSEA. CDR3 DNA: TGCAGCGTCGCCGATCTAATGGCGGGGGTCGAGGCGAATGAGCAGTTCTTC. As protein: CSVADLMAGVEANEQFF.

This clone has a handful of counts. The chain carries TRBV19 and TRBJ1-6; D might be TRBD1 (5 bases). From germline, CDR1 is LNHDA and CDR2 SQIVND (reference sequence). The CDR3 consists of 15 residues. V lost 3 bases to trimming and J lost 3 bases, with 9 bases between them. This CDR3 is CASSIRGLYNSPLHF. The CDR3 DNA sequence: TGTGCCAGTAGTATTAGGGGCCTCTATAATTCACCCCTCCACTTT.